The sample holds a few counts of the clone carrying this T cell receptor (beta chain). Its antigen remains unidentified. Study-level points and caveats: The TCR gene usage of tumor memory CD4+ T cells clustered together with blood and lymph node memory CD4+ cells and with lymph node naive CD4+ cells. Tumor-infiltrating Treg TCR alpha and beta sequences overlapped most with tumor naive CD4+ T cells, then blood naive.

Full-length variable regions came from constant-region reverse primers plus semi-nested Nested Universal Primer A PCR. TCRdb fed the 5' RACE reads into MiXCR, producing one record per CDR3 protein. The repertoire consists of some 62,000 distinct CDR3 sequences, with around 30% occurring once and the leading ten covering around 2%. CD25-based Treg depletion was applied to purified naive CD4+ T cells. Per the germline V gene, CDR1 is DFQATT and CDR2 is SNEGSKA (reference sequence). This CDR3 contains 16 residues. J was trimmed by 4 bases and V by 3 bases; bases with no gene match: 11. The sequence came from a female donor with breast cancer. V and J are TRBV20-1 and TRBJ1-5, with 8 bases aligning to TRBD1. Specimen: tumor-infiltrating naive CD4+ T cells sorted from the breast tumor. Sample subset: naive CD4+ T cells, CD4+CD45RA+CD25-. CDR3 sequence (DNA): TGCAGTGCTAGGGATCGGGGCAGGGGGCGGAATCAGCCCCAGCATTTT. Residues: CSARDRGRGRNQPQHF.